A selection of T cell receptor beta chains follows, all from one sample in a study of early T cells in non-severe SARS-CoV-2 infection. One entry per CDR3 protein, called by TCRdb with MiXCR from the 5' RACE reads. The data contain about 35,000 distinct CDR3 sequences, approximately 5.9% of them singletons. The source material was whole blood, sampled at baseline. The receptors were gathered from an adult who was a healthcare worker with PCR-confirmed SARS-CoV-2 infection or an uninfected control (not recorded which). Both conserved end residues are part of each CDR3. D genes are given only for firm matches. Where a row states a size, it is once, few, many or the class of an expanded clone; other rows omit it.

. . TRBJ2-5 TRBV7-9 CASSSGLEETQYF TGTGCCAGCAGCTCGGGACTGGAAGAGACCCAGTACTTC
few . TRBJ2-6 TRBV12-3/TRBV12-4 CASSAPSLNSGANVLTF TGTGCCAGCAGTGCTCCCTCACTGAACTCTGGGGCCAACGTCCTGACTTTC
many TRBD2 TRBJ2-2 TRBV14 CASSQDRWTSGRTGELFF TGTGCCAGCAGCCAAGACCGATGGACTAGCGGGAGAACCGGGGAGCTGTTTTTT
many . TRBJ2-3 TRBV4-3 CASSQDLRLDGGQADTQYF TGCGCCAGCAGCCAAGATCTTCGTTTGGACGGGGGCCAGGCAGATACGCAGTATTTT
many . TRBJ2-5 TRBV5-1 CASSPSRDSQETQYF TGCGCCAGCAGCCCGTCCCGGGACTCGCAGGAGACCCAGTACTTC
many . TRBJ1-6 TRBV6-6 CASSAPDSGNSPLHF TGTGCCAGCAGCGCACCAGACTCCGGGAATTCACCCCTCCACTTT
. TRBD1 TRBJ2-3 TRBV2 CASRLTRDSQTQYF TGTGCCAGCCGACTAACTCGGGACAGCCAGACGCAGTATTTT
. TRBD2 TRBJ2-3 TRBV10-3 CAISGLAGNTDTQYF TGTGCCATCTCCGGACTAGCGGGCAACACAGATACGCAGTATTTT
many TRBD1 TRBJ1-1 TRBV11-2 CASSSGTGRFYTEAFF TGTGCCAGCAGCTCAGGGACAGGGCGTTTTTACACTGAAGCTTTCTTT
many . TRBJ1-5 TRBV20-1 CSARDRQNQPQHF TGCAGTGCTAGAGATAGACAGAATCAGCCCCAGCATTTT
many TRBD1 TRBJ2-1 TRBV12-3/TRBV12-4 CASSPTRDRGGNEQFF TGTGCCAGCAGTCCGACCCGGGACAGGGGCGGCAATGAGCAGTTCTTC
few . TRBJ1-5 TRBV5-5 CASSLGRPQHF TGTGCCAGCAGCTTGGGGCGGCCCCAGCATTTT
. TRBD2 TRBJ2-5 TRBV9 CASSVATGGAEGPGETQYF TGTGCCAGCAGCGTAGCTACGGGGGGAGCGGAAGGGCCAGGGGAGACCCAGTACTTC
many TRBD1 TRBJ1-1 TRBV6-2/TRBV6-3 CASSYGTVNTEAFF TGTGCCAGCAGTTACGGGACAGTGAACACTGAAGCTTTCTTT
. . TRBJ2-5 TRBV21-1 CASRPTSAETQYF TGTGCCAGCAGACCTACTAGTGCAGAGACCCAGTACTTC
few TRBD1 TRBJ2-1 TRBV29-1 CSVYTGGLYNEQFF TGCAGCGTCTATACAGGGGGGCTCTACAATGAGCAGTTCTTC
many TRBD2 TRBJ2-1 TRBV11-2 CASSSLGLAYNEQFF TGTGCCAGCAGCTCGTTGGGACTAGCCTACAATGAGCAGTTCTTC
. TRBD2 TRBJ2-5 TRBV7-2 CASSARLAEATQYF TGTGCCAGCAGCGCCCGACTAGCGGAGGCTACCCAGTACTTC
many . TRBJ2-3 TRBV13 CASSVSQGHTDTQYF TGTGCCAGCAGCGTTAGCCAGGGACACACAGATACGCAGTATTTT
many TRBD2 TRBJ2-3 TRBV5-1 CASSLSSGSTDTQYF TGCGCCAGCAGCTTGAGTAGCGGGAGCACAGATACGCAGTATTTT
. . TRBJ2-5 TRBV7-6 CASSPGGGAGTQYF TGTGCCAGCAGTCCAGGTGGGGGCGCGGGGACCCAGTACTTC
many TRBD2 TRBJ2-1 TRBV7-9 CASSGLVYEQFF TGTGCCAGCAGCGGACTAGTGTATGAGCAGTTCTTC
many . TRBJ1-3 TRBV7-8 CASSATSRPGNTIYF TGTGCCAGCAGCGCAACATCTCGTCCTGGAAACACCATATATTTT
many . TRBJ2-3 TRBV10-3 CAISEEAYTQYF TGTGCCATCAGTGAGGAAGCCTATACGCAGTATTTT
. TRBD1 TRBJ1-1 TRBV29-1 CSVELGQGGTEAFF TGCAGCGTTGAGCTGGGACAGGGGGGAACTGAAGCTTTCTTT
few . TRBJ2-1 TRBV20-1 CSASPGLSGPYEQFF TGCAGTGCTAGCCCTGGACTAAGCGGGCCCTATGAGCAGTTCTTC
. . TRBJ1-1 TRBV19 CASLKNTEAFF TGTGCCAGTCTGAAGAACACTGAAGCTTTCTTT
many . TRBJ2-3 TRBV10-3 CAISEGSAHSQDTQYF TGTGCCATCAGTGAGGGGTCAGCACATTCTCAAGATACGCAGTATTTT
many . TRBJ2-1 TRBV7-6 CASSHRDWPNEQFF TGTGCCAGCAGCCACCGGGACTGGCCAAATGAGCAGTTCTTC
many TRBD1 TRBJ2-7 TRBV27 CASSSYRGTYEQYF TGTGCCAGCAGTTCATACAGGGGAACCTACGAGCAGTACTTC
many . TRBJ2-1 TRBV24-1 CATSDLIPFCTEQFF TGTGCCACCAGTGATTTGATCCCGTTTTGTACTGAGCAGTTCTTC
many TRBD1 TRBJ1-1 TRBV30 CAWSPYRGIMNTEAFF TGTGCCTGGAGTCCATACAGGGGCATCATGAACACTGAAGCTTTCTTT
many . TRBJ1-1 TRBV12-3/TRBV12-4 CASSKREQGRGTEAFF TGTGCCAGCAGCAAAAGGGAACAGGGTCGAGGGACTGAAGCTTTCTTT
many . TRBJ1-1 TRBV11-2 CASSLGGGIEAFF TGTGCCAGCAGCTTAGGTGGGGGCATTGAAGCTTTCTTT